Reported below is one TCR beta chain. The antigen remains unidentified. Losses at the gene ends were 6 bases for V and 5 bases for J; bases not matched to a gene: 8. CDR1 and CDR2 (germline): SGHAT, FQNNGV. The CDR3 has 14 residues. This entry belongs to a study of early T cells in non-severe SARS-CoV-2 infection. Study-level background: The chains were unpaired, and the sequenced material was bulk RNA from unsorted whole blood. Study-wide findings and caveats: Anti-spike CD8 responses were favored in VDJdb matching, and private and CD4 specificities were missed.

One entry per CDR3 protein results from TCRdb running MiXCR on the 5' RACE reads. Among over 30,000 distinct CDR3 sequences listed, about 6.5% were seen once. Sample: whole blood. This sequence joins TRBV11-2 and TRBJ2-5, with TRBD1 identical over 8 bases. The sequence was obtained from an adult who was a healthcare worker with PCR-confirmed SARS-CoV-2 infection or an uninfected control (not recorded which). The CDR3 nucleotides read TGTGCCAGCAGGGACTCAGGGGGCTTCGAGACCCAGTACTTC. This codes for CASRDSGGFETQYF.